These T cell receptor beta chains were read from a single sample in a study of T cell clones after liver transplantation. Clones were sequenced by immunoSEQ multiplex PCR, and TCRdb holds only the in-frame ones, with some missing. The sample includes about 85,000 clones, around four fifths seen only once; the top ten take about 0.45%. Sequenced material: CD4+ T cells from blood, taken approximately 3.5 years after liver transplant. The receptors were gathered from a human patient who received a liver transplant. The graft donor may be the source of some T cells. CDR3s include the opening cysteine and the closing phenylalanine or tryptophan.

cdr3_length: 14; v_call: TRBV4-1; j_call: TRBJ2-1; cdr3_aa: CASSHPAGGDEQFF
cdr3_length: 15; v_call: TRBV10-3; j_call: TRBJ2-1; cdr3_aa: CAISESDYSYNEQFF
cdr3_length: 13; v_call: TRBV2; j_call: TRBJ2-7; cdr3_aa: CASSAGYSYEQYF
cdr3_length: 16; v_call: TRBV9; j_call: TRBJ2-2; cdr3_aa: CASSVEPGTPAGELFF
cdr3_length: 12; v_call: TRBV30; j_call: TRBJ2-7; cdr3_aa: CAWTTDYYEQYF
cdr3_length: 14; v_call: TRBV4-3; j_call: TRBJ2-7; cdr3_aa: CASSRRVLGDEQYF
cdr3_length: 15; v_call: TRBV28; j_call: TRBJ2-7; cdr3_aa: CASSLTSGYSYEQYF
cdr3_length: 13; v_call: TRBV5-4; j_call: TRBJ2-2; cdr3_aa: CAAAPYDTGELFF
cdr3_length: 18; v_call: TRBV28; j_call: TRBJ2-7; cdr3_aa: CASSLVLVVGTGPREQYF
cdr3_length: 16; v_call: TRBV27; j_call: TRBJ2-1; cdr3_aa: CASSPWTSGVHNEQFF